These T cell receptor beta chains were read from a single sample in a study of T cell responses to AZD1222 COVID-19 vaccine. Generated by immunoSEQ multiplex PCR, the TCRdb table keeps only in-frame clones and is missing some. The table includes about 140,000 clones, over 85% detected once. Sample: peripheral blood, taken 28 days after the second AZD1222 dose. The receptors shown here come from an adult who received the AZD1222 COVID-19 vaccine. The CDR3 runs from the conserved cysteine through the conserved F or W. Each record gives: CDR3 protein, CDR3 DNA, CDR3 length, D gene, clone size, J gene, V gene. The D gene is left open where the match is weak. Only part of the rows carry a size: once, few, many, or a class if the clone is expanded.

cdr3_aa: CASSLLGVSEAFF
cdr3_nt: TGTGCCAGCAGTTTATTAGGGGTCTCTGAAGCTTTCTTT
cdr3_length: 13
d_call: -
clone_size: -
j_call: TRBJ1-1
v_call: TRBV12-3/TRBV12-4

cdr3_aa: CASSQSGTRTYNEQFF
cdr3_nt: TGTGCCAGCTCCCAAAGCGGGACCCGGACCTACAATGAGCAGTTCTTC
cdr3_length: 16
d_call: TRBD2
clone_size: -
j_call: TRBJ2-1
v_call: TRBV18

cdr3_aa: CASSVARDNSPLHF
cdr3_nt: TGTGCCAGCAGCGTAGCCAGGGACAATTCACCCCTCCACTTT
cdr3_length: 14
d_call: -
clone_size: -
j_call: TRBJ1-6
v_call: TRBV9

cdr3_aa: CASSVTGNLNTEAFF
cdr3_nt: TGTGCCAGCAGTGTGACAGGTAACCTGAACACTGAAGCTTTCTTT
cdr3_length: 15
d_call: -
clone_size: -
j_call: TRBJ1-1
v_call: TRBV27

cdr3_aa: CASTHRGRDTEAFF
cdr3_nt: TGTGCCAGCACGCACAGGGGGCGAGACACTGAAGCTTTCTTT
cdr3_length: 14
d_call: TRBD1
clone_size: -
j_call: TRBJ1-1
v_call: TRBV7-9

cdr3_aa: CASSFSEGASGYTF
cdr3_nt: TGTGCCAGCAGCTTCTCCGAGGGGGCCAGCGGCTACACCTTC
cdr3_length: 14
d_call: TRBD1
clone_size: once
j_call: TRBJ1-2
v_call: TRBV7-2

cdr3_aa: CATSAYGTDLYNEQFF
cdr3_nt: TGTGCCACCAGTGCCTACGGGACGGATCTATACAATGAGCAGTTCTTC
cdr3_length: 16
d_call: -
clone_size: -
j_call: TRBJ2-1
v_call: TRBV24-1

cdr3_aa: CASSEWVSALNTEAFF
cdr3_nt: TGTGCCAGCAGTGAATGGGTCTCGGCCTTGAACACTGAAGCTTTCTTT
cdr3_length: 16
d_call: -
clone_size: -
j_call: TRBJ1-1
v_call: TRBV2

cdr3_aa: CASSNGGRSSYNEQFF
cdr3_nt: TGTGCCAGTAGTAACGGCGGGCGGAGCTCCTACAATGAGCAGTTCTTC
cdr3_length: 16
d_call: -
clone_size: -
j_call: TRBJ2-1
v_call: TRBV19

cdr3_aa: CASSVRPDSTYGYTF
cdr3_nt: TGTGCCAGCAGCGTAAGACCCGACAGCACCTATGGCTACACCTTC
cdr3_length: 15
d_call: -
clone_size: -
j_call: TRBJ1-2
v_call: TRBV7-6

cdr3_aa: CASSLGTGLGAVQKLFF
cdr3_nt: TGTGCCAGCAGCTTGGGGACAGGGCTAGGGGCGGTTCAAAAACTGTTTTTT
cdr3_length: 17
d_call: TRBD1
clone_size: -
j_call: TRBJ1-4
v_call: TRBV5-8

cdr3_aa: CASSPLGREGGGYGYTF
cdr3_nt: TGCGCCAGCAGCCCCCTCGGGCGGGAAGGAGGGGGCTATGGCTACACCTTC
cdr3_length: 17
d_call: -
clone_size: -
j_call: TRBJ1-2
v_call: TRBV5-1

cdr3_aa: CSASSGGMNTEAFF
cdr3_nt: TGCAGTGCTAGTAGTGGCGGAATGAACACTGAAGCTTTCTTT
cdr3_length: 14
d_call: -
clone_size: -
j_call: TRBJ1-1
v_call: TRBV20-1

cdr3_aa: CASRVSGANVLTF
cdr3_nt: TGTGCCAGCAGAGTATCGGGGGCCAACGTCCTGACTTTC
cdr3_length: 13
d_call: -
clone_size: -
j_call: TRBJ2-6
v_call: TRBV6-6

cdr3_aa: CASHTGLSLSTDTQYF
cdr3_nt: TGTGCCAGTCATACCGGACTTTCACTAAGCACAGATACGCAGTATTTT
cdr3_length: 16
d_call: -
clone_size: once
j_call: TRBJ2-3
v_call: TRBV28

cdr3_aa: CASSSQQGMGRETQYF
cdr3_nt: TGTGCCAGTAGTAGTCAGCAGGGGATGGGGCGGGAGACCCAGTACTTC
cdr3_length: 16
d_call: -
clone_size: -
j_call: TRBJ2-5
v_call: TRBV19

cdr3_aa: CAWTRGTEAFF
cdr3_nt: TGTGCCTGGACGCGGGGCACTGAAGCTTTCTTT
cdr3_length: 11
d_call: -
clone_size: -
j_call: TRBJ1-1
v_call: TRBV30

cdr3_aa: CASSLGFGTFF
cdr3_nt: TGCGCCAGCAGCTTGGGGTTCGGGACTTTCTTT
cdr3_length: 11
d_call: -
clone_size: -
j_call: TRBJ1-1
v_call: TRBV5-1

cdr3_aa: CASSFARGGHSYEQYF
cdr3_nt: TGTGCCAGCAGCTTCGCTCGGGGGGGACACTCCTACGAGCAGTACTTC
cdr3_length: 16
d_call: TRBD2
clone_size: once
j_call: TRBJ2-7
v_call: TRBV5-5

cdr3_aa: CASSLVTSSNQPQHF
cdr3_nt: TGTGCCAGCAGTTTGGTTACCTCTAGCAATCAGCCCCAGCATTTT
cdr3_length: 15
d_call: -
clone_size: -
j_call: TRBJ1-5
v_call: TRBV28

cdr3_aa: CASSIDREDEKLFF
cdr3_nt: TGTGCCAGCAGTATCGACAGGGAGGATGAAAAACTGTTTTTT
cdr3_length: 14
d_call: TRBD1
clone_size: -
j_call: TRBJ1-4
v_call: TRBV6-2/TRBV6-3

cdr3_aa: CASSTGDSPLHF
cdr3_nt: TGTGCCAGCAGCACAGGTGATTCACCCCTCCACTTT
cdr3_length: 12
d_call: -
clone_size: -
j_call: TRBJ1-6
v_call: TRBV7-9

cdr3_aa: CASGLVGGSPLHF
cdr3_nt: TGTGCTAGTGGTTTGGTAGGGGGGTCACCCCTCCACTTT
cdr3_length: 13
d_call: -
clone_size: -
j_call: TRBJ1-6
v_call: TRBV12-5

cdr3_aa: CASTGPQGTQYF
cdr3_nt: TGTGCCAGCACGGGACCGCAGGGCACGCAGTATTTT
cdr3_length: 12
d_call: -
clone_size: -
j_call: TRBJ2-3
v_call: TRBV27

cdr3_aa: CSVSPGGTEAFF
cdr3_nt: TGCAGCGTATCCCCCGGGGGAACTGAAGCTTTCTTT
cdr3_length: 12
d_call: -
clone_size: -
j_call: TRBJ1-1
v_call: TRBV29-1

cdr3_aa: CASSVGAGYEQYF
cdr3_nt: TGTGCCAGCAGCGTAGGGGCGGGGTACGAGCAGTACTTC
cdr3_length: 13
d_call: -
clone_size: once
j_call: TRBJ2-7
v_call: TRBV9

cdr3_aa: CASSQGGGIDSPLHF
cdr3_nt: TGCGCCAGCAGCCAAGGTGGCGGGATCGATTCACCCCTCCACTTT
cdr3_length: 15
d_call: -
clone_size: once
j_call: TRBJ1-6
v_call: TRBV4-3

cdr3_aa: CASSQEPGLSLDSDTQYF
cdr3_nt: TGTGCCAGCAGCCAAGAGCCAGGACTCTCGTTGGATTCAGATACGCAGTATTTT
cdr3_length: 18
d_call: -
clone_size: -
j_call: TRBJ2-3
v_call: TRBV3-1/TRBV3-2

cdr3_aa: CASSQDSEIGAWGGFYGYTF
cdr3_nt: TGCGCCAGCAGCCAAGATAGCGAAATCGGGGCGTGGGGTGGCTTTTATGGCTACACCTTC
cdr3_length: 20
d_call: -
clone_size: -
j_call: TRBJ1-2
v_call: TRBV4-3

cdr3_aa: CASSPLPENYGYTF
cdr3_nt: TGTGCCAGCTCACCACTTCCGGAGAACTATGGCTACACCTTC
cdr3_length: 14
d_call: -
clone_size: -
j_call: TRBJ1-2
v_call: TRBV18

cdr3_aa: CASQLGTENTEAFF
cdr3_nt: TGTGCCAGCCAACTCGGGACAGAGAACACTGAAGCTTTCTTT
cdr3_length: 14
d_call: TRBD1
clone_size: -
j_call: TRBJ1-1
v_call: TRBV2

cdr3_aa: CASSELAPIFRTQYF
cdr3_nt: TGTGCCAGTTCTGAACTAGCGCCGATCTTTCGGACCCAGTACTTC
cdr3_length: 15
d_call: TRBD2
clone_size: -
j_call: TRBJ2-5
v_call: TRBV27

cdr3_aa: CASSLMGQRNQPQHF
cdr3_nt: TGTGCCAGCAGCTTAATGGGACAACGGAATCAGCCCCAGCATTTT
cdr3_length: 15
d_call: -
clone_size: -
j_call: TRBJ1-5
v_call: TRBV7-2

cdr3_aa: CASSDDRGRAKLFF
cdr3_nt: TGTGCCAGCAGCGACGACAGGGGGCGCGCAAAACTGTTTTTT
cdr3_length: 14
d_call: TRBD1
clone_size: -
j_call: TRBJ1-4
v_call: TRBV7-2

cdr3_aa: CASSFGAGGQGEQFF
cdr3_nt: TGTGCCAGCAGCTTCGGAGCGGGGGGGCAGGGTGAGCAGTTCTTC
cdr3_length: 15
d_call: TRBD2
clone_size: -
j_call: TRBJ2-1
v_call: TRBV7-6

cdr3_aa: CAISDPDREGAFF
cdr3_nt: TGTGCCATCAGTGACCCGGACAGGGAAGGTGCTTTCTTT
cdr3_length: 13
d_call: TRBD1
clone_size: -
j_call: TRBJ1-1
v_call: TRBV10-3

cdr3_aa: CASSIDREGVGGYTF
cdr3_nt: TGTGCCAGCAGTATAGACAGGGAGGGTGTTGGTGGCTACACCTTC
cdr3_length: 15
d_call: TRBD1
clone_size: -
j_call: TRBJ1-2
v_call: TRBV6-2/TRBV6-3

cdr3_aa: CASSLGASGIETQYF
cdr3_nt: TGCGCCAGCAGCCTCGGGGCTAGCGGGATAGAGACCCAGTACTTC
cdr3_length: 15
d_call: TRBD2
clone_size: -
j_call: TRBJ2-5
v_call: TRBV4-1

cdr3_aa: CASSLLGNNGYTF
cdr3_nt: TGTGCCAGCAGTTTACTGGGAAACAATGGCTACACCTTC
cdr3_length: 13
d_call: -
clone_size: -
j_call: TRBJ1-2
v_call: TRBV27

cdr3_aa: CASKGSYNEQFF
cdr3_nt: TGCGCCAGCAAGGGTTCCTACAATGAGCAGTTCTTC
cdr3_length: 12
d_call: -
clone_size: few
j_call: TRBJ2-1
v_call: TRBV10-1

cdr3_aa: CASSLDSHAGYTF
cdr3_nt: TGTGCCAGCAGCTTAGACAGCCACGCGGGCTACACCTTC
cdr3_length: 13
d_call: -
clone_size: -
j_call: TRBJ1-2
v_call: TRBV7-8

cdr3_aa: CAWSGASSNYGYTF
cdr3_nt: TGTGCCTGGAGTGGGGCCTCCTCTAACTATGGCTACACCTTC
cdr3_length: 14
d_call: -
clone_size: -
j_call: TRBJ1-2
v_call: TRBV30

cdr3_aa: CASSLFPASGAGANVLTF
cdr3_nt: TGTGCCAGCAGTTTGTTCCCCGCTTCAGGGGCTGGGGCCAACGTCCTGACTTTC
cdr3_length: 18
d_call: -
clone_size: -
j_call: TRBJ2-6
v_call: TRBV28

cdr3_aa: CAVRRPTEPNYGYTF
cdr3_nt: TGTGCCGTCCGGAGACCAACCGAACCAAACTATGGCTACACCTTC
cdr3_length: 15
d_call: -
clone_size: -
j_call: TRBJ1-2
v_call: TRBV5-4

cdr3_aa: CASSERQGNQPQHF
cdr3_nt: TGTGCCAGCAGTGAACGACAGGGAAACCAGCCCCAGCATTTT
cdr3_length: 14
d_call: TRBD1
clone_size: -
j_call: TRBJ1-5
v_call: TRBV6-1

cdr3_aa: CASSPDRANYGYTF
cdr3_nt: TGTGCCAGCAGCCCCGACAGGGCAAACTATGGCTACACCTTC
cdr3_length: 14
d_call: TRBD1
clone_size: -
j_call: TRBJ1-2
v_call: TRBV27

cdr3_aa: CASSYEGEGYTF
cdr3_nt: TGTGCCAGCAGTTACGAGGGTGAGGGCTACACCTTC
cdr3_length: 12
d_call: -
clone_size: -
j_call: TRBJ1-2
v_call: TRBV6-5

cdr3_aa: CASSFMGLPMEQFF
cdr3_nt: TGTGCCAGCAGTTTTATGGGACTACCAATGGAGCAGTTCTTC
cdr3_length: 14
d_call: TRBD2
clone_size: -
j_call: TRBJ2-1
v_call: TRBV6-2/TRBV6-3

cdr3_aa: CASGADTQYF
cdr3_nt: TGCGCCAGCGGAGCAGATACGCAGTATTTT
cdr3_length: 10
d_call: -
clone_size: -
j_call: TRBJ2-3
v_call: TRBV4-1

cdr3_aa: CASTSPRQGSYEQYF
cdr3_nt: TGTGCCAGCACCTCCCCGAGACAGGGTTCCTACGAGCAGTACTTC
cdr3_length: 15
d_call: TRBD1
clone_size: few
j_call: TRBJ2-7
v_call: TRBV28

cdr3_aa: CAWGGALEAFF
cdr3_nt: TGTGCCTGGGGAGGGGCATTAGAAGCTTTCTTT
cdr3_length: 11
d_call: -
clone_size: -
j_call: TRBJ1-1
v_call: TRBV30

cdr3_aa: CAIKARTNEKLFF
cdr3_nt: TGTGCCATCAAAGCGCGGACTAATGAAAAACTGTTTTTT
cdr3_length: 13
d_call: -
clone_size: few
j_call: TRBJ1-4
v_call: TRBV10-3

cdr3_aa: CASSWTLSSANYGYTF
cdr3_nt: TGTGCCAGCAGCTGGACCTTGTCCAGCGCTAACTATGGCTACACCTTC
cdr3_length: 16
d_call: -
clone_size: -
j_call: TRBJ1-2
v_call: TRBV5-5

cdr3_aa: CASSQQVNYGYTF
cdr3_nt: TGTGCCAGCAGCCAACAGGTTAACTATGGCTACACCTTC
cdr3_length: 13
d_call: -
clone_size: -
j_call: TRBJ1-2
v_call: TRBV14

cdr3_aa: CASSQDSVSGNTIYF
cdr3_nt: TGTGCCAGCAGCCAAGATAGCGTCTCTGGAAACACCATATATTTT
cdr3_length: 15
d_call: -
clone_size: -
j_call: TRBJ1-3
v_call: TRBV3-1/TRBV3-2

cdr3_aa: CSASGQGGLQGYTF
cdr3_nt: TGCAGTGCTAGTGGCCAGGGGGGACTTCAGGGCTACACCTTC
cdr3_length: 14
d_call: TRBD1
clone_size: -
j_call: TRBJ1-2
v_call: TRBV20-1

cdr3_aa: CASSKSIYTEAFF
cdr3_nt: TGTGCCAGCAGTAAGTCGATTTACACTGAAGCTTTCTTT
cdr3_length: 13
d_call: -
clone_size: -
j_call: TRBJ1-1
v_call: TRBV12-3/TRBV12-4

cdr3_aa: CASSELGTGRDTQYF
cdr3_nt: TGTGCCAGCAGTGAATTAGGTACAGGAAGGGATACGCAGTATTTT
cdr3_length: 15
d_call: -
clone_size: -
j_call: TRBJ2-3
v_call: TRBV6-1